Below, 25 T cell receptor beta chains from the same sample are listed, as sequenced in a study of blood T cells in healthy people across ages. Then a second PCR, running roughly 6 to 12 cycles, was carried out with a sample-barcoded 5' primer and a J-beta primer mix. MiXCR, run by TCRdb on the 5' RACE reads, gives a single entry per CDR3 protein. The profile covers approximately 730,000 distinct CDR3 sequences, with roughly 47% appearing a single time and roughly 19% taken by the ten largest. The sequenced material came from blood. The receptor set was obtained from a woman in her sixties in good health.

This chain connects TRBV29-1 to TRBJ2-5; 8 nucleotides line up with TRBD1. Germline CDR1 and CDR2: SQVTM and ANQGSEA. This CDR3 has 13 residues. Trimming removed 8 bases from V and 4 bases from J; junction bases left unmatched: 9. The DNA for the CDR3 is TGCAGCACCTGGACAGGGATGGGAGAGACCCAGTACTTC. Protein product: CSTWTGMGETQYF.

The rearrangement uses TRBV7-9 and TRBJ1-2; no reliable D call. The CDR3 sequence is 12 residues long. The germline V and J ends were trimmed by 5 bases and 6 bases, with 10 bases remaining between them. The germline V gene encodes CDR1 SEHNR and CDR2 FQNEAQ (reference sequence). CDR3 in amino acids: CASSPDLNGYTF. CDR3 DNA sequence: TGTGCCAGCAGCCCGGACCTAAATGGCTACACCTTC.

The CDR3 spells CASSELTGGSEFF. The CDR3 coding sequence is TGTGCCAGCAGTGAACTTACAGGGGGTAGTGAGTTCTTC. The chain joins TRBV2 to TRBJ2-1; 8 bases line up with TRBD1. V trimming: 2 bases; J trimming: 14 bases; junction bases outside the gene matches: 8. Germline lookup yields CDR1 SNHLY and CDR2 FYNNEI. The CDR3 spans 13 residues.

The J gene is TRBJ2-5, the V gene TRBV30; 15 bases match TRBD2. V dropped 1 base and J dropped 3; count of bases not matched to a gene: 9. CDR3 length: 18 residues. Looked up from germline, CDR1 is GTSNPN and CDR2 is SVGIG (reference sequence). The CDR3 sequence is CAWSDGLAGGLVEETQYF. DNA of the CDR3: TGTGCCTGGAGTGATGGACTAGCGGGGGGGCTAGTAGAAGAGACCCAGTACTTC.

The chain recombines TRBV20-1 with TRBJ1-5; unclear D gene. Germline lookup yields CDR1 DFQATT and CDR2 SNEGSKA (reference sequence). Trimming shortened V by 2 bases and J by 2 bases, and 13 bases separated the two germline ends. This CDR3 spans 15 amino acids. The CDR3 loop reads CSARKTSRGNQPQHF. In DNA, the CDR3 is TGCAGTGCTAGAAAAACCTCACGGGGCAATCAGCCCCAGCATTTT.

This clonotype occurred a few times. The genes are TRBV10-3 and TRBJ1-2; D unclear. V lost 2 bases and J 4 bases, leaving 8 bases between the germline ends. Germline loops: CDR1 ENHRY, CDR2 SYGVKD. This CDR3 contains 13 residues. This CDR3 reads CAISEDGPYGYTF. DNA for the CDR3: TGTGCCATCAGTGAGGACGGTCCCTATGGCTACACCTTC.

The CDR3 DNA follows: TGCGCCAGCAGCTTGGGGGTCGGGAACGCCGACGAGCAGTACTTC. Amino acids: CASSLGVGNADEQYF. The chain recombines TRBV5-1 with TRBJ2-1, with a possible D match to TRBD2 (5 bases). The last part of the DNA fits TRBJ2-7 better; the J call may be wrong. The CDR3 extends over 15 amino acids. Germline V lookup: CDR1 SGHRS, CDR2 YFSETQ.

This clonotype was picked up a small number of times. For the CDR3, the DNA is TGTGCCATCGAGGGTTCAGATACGCAGTATTTT. It translates to CAIEGSDTQYF. V usage is TRBV10-3 and J usage is TRBJ2-3; a possible D gene is TRBD2 (5 bases). Germline values: CDR1 ENHRY, CDR2 SYGVKD. The CDR3 runs 11 residues. V was cut by 8 bases and J by 4 bases, with 7 bases left in between.

This clonotype was detected ten times or more. V gene TRBV3-1 combines with J gene TRBJ2-7; TRBD2 matches at 11 bases. The CDR3 totals 15 residues. In germline, CDR1 is LGHDT, CDR2 YNNKEL (reference sequence). The J segment lost 3 bases and the V segment lost 4 bases, leaving 5 bases of the junction unmatched. The CDR3 DNA reads as TGTGCCAGCAGCCCACCGGGACTAGCGGACTACGAGCAGTACTTC. It encodes CASSPPGLADYEQYF.

This clonotype was counted only a few times. This chain links TRBV15 with TRBJ2-7, with 11 bases that match TRBD1. The CDR3 extends over 16 amino acids. Germline assignment: CDR1 LNHNV and CDR2 YYDKDF (reference sequence). V shed 1 base and J 1 base; nucleotides not matched to a gene: 3. The CDR3 is CATSRVGTGGSYEQYF. CDR3 in DNA: TGTGCCACCAGCAGAGTTGGGACAGGGGGATCCTACGAGCAGTACTTC.

The rearrangement joins TRBV3-1 to TRBJ2-1, with 9 bases fitting TRBD2. The CDR3 covers 14 residues. Germline assignment: CDR1 LGHDT and CDR2 YNNKEL (reference sequence). The V and J ends lost 2 bases and 5 bases, in that order; junction bases with no gene match: 1. The CDR3 loop reads CASSQSGRHNEQFF. The CDR3 DNA follows: TGTGCCAGCAGCCAAAGCGGGAGGCACAATGAGCAGTTCTTC.

This clonotype has only a few counts. A read error may account for a junction end that differs from germline. This chain links TRBV7-7 with TRBJ2-3; D may correspond to TRBD1 or TRBD2 (7 bases each). The germline gives CDR1 SSHAT, CDR2 FNYEAQ (reference sequence). This CDR3 has 14 amino acids. The CDR3 is CASSLSGTANTQYF. In nucleotides, the CDR3 is TGTGCTAGCAGCTTAAGCGGGACAGCTAATACGCAGTATTTT.

This clonotype was counted a few times. The gene calls are TRBV12-3 or TRBV12-4 and TRBJ2-1; TRBD2 matches at 7 bases. J gave up 5 bases and V 5 bases, and 6 bases lay outside the gene matches. This CDR3 contains 14 residues. The CDR3 DNA sequence: TGTGCCAGCAGTACCCGGGACTACAACAATGAGCAGTTCTTC. Amino acid sequence: CASSTRDYNNEQFF.

This CDR3 reads CASSQDRGRSEKLFF. CDR3 DNA: TGCGCCAGCAGCCAAGACAGGGGACGGTCTGAAAAACTGTTTTTT. This sequence joins TRBV4-3 and TRBJ1-4; D might be TRBD1 (6 bases). Germline V lookup: CDR1 LGHNA, CDR2 YSLEER. The CDR3 loop spans 15 amino acids. V was trimmed by 0 bases and J by 7 bases, leaving 12 bases between them.

This chain links TRBV6-2 or TRBV6-3 with TRBJ2-7, with 12 positions matching TRBD2. Germline V lookup: CDR1 MNHEY, CDR2 SVGEGT. V was pared by 4 bases and J by 8 bases, with 18 bases of the junction left unmatched. The CDR3 contains 18 residues. The DNA for the CDR3 is TGTGCCAGCAGTTTTTCGGGACCTCTAGCGGGAGGGCCAAGGCAGCAGTACTTC. Translating it yields CASSFSGPLAGGPRQQYF.

The table lists this clonotype with a few counts. The rearrangement links TRBV7-2 to TRBJ2-1; D possibly corresponds to TRBD2 (7 bases). This CDR3 spans 15 amino acids. Trimming took 5 bases from V and 0 from J, leaving 11 bases between them. Germline V CDR1 and CDR2: SGHTA, FQGNSA. The CDR3 sequence: CASSGGANSYNEQFF. In DNA, the CDR3 is TGTGCCAGCAGCGGGGGGGCGAACTCCTACAATGAGCAGTTCTTC.

This clonotype was seen at least ten times. The V and J genes are TRBV10-2 and TRBJ2-1; D is unresolved. This CDR3 comprises 14 residues. The germline gives CDR1 WSHSY, CDR2 SAAADI. Trimming pared 0 bases from V and 5 bases from J, leaving 8 bases between. CDR3 sequence reads: CASSESGSHNEQFF. CDR3 bases: TGCGCCAGCAGTGAGTCTGGCAGCCACAATGAGCAGTTCTTC.

The chain combines TRBV4-1 with TRBJ2-7; 9 bases line up with TRBD2. The germline V gene encodes CDR1 MGHRA and CDR2 YSYEKL. The J segment lost 7 bases and the V segment lost 4 bases, leaving 11 bases of the junction unmatched. This CDR3 contains 15 residues. This CDR3 is CASSPGLAGPLEQYF. CDR3 sequence (DNA): TGCGCCAGCAGCCCCGGGCTAGCGGGACCCCTGGAGCAGTACTTC.

About this clonotype: A read error is possible here, since a much larger clone lies one base away. The chain joins TRBV7-2 to TRBJ2-3; 9 bases are shared with TRBD2. The germline V gene has CDR1 SGHTA and CDR2 FQGNSA. The CDR3 covers 16 residues. The CDR3 here is CANSFRASGVTDTQYF. The DNA for the CDR3 is TGTGCCAACAGCTTTAGGGCTAGCGGGGTGACAGATACGCAGTATTTT.

The V gene is TRBV3-1, the J gene TRBJ1-2; the match to TRBD1 covers 8 bases. CDR1 LGHDT and CDR2 YNNKEL come from the germline V gene (reference sequence). V lost 1 base to trimming and J lost 5 bases; unmatched junction nucleotides: 6. The CDR3 spans 15 residues. The CDR3 DNA reads as TGTGCCAGCAGCCAAGGGGCACAGGGGGTTTATGGCTACACCTTC. Amino acids: CASSQGAQGVYGYTF. The variable domain in full, with the rest retrieved from reference TRBV3-1 and TRBJ1-2, is DTAVSQTPKYLVTQMGNDKSIKCEQNLGHDTMYWYKQDSKKFLKIMFSYNNKELIINETVPNRFSPKSPDKAHLNLHINSLELGDSAVYFCASSQGAQGVYGYTFGSGTRLTVV.

This clonotype was found once. The chain joins TRBV24-1 to TRBJ2-1; TRBD1 matches at 12 bases. The CDR3 is 14 amino acids. Germline CDR1 KGHDR, CDR2 SFDVKD. V lost 9 bases, J lost 11 bases, and 10 bases stayed unmatched. The CDR3 DNA reads as TGTGCCACCGGTACCGGGACAGGGGGCTTTAAGCAGTTCTTC. Translating gives CATGTGTGGFKQFF.

This clonotype was counted between two and nine times. CDR3: CASSPGQATYNEQFF. The CDR3 coding sequence is TGCGCCAGCAGCCCCGGACAGGCTACATACAATGAGCAGTTCTTC. This chain uses TRBV5-1 with TRBJ2-1, with 7 bases identical to TRBD1. Germline V lookup: CDR1 SGHRS, CDR2 YFSETQ. The CDR3 has 15 residues. Losses at the gene ends were 4 bases for V and 4 bases for J; bases not matched to a gene: 8.

The chain joins TRBV20-1 to TRBJ2-2, with 12 nucleotides matching TRBD2. Unmatched junction bases numbered 5, after V lost 3 bases and J lost 6 bases. Germline values: CDR1 DFQATT, CDR2 SNEGSKA (reference sequence). This CDR3 contains 15 residues. The CDR3, as DNA: TGCAGTGCTAGCACTAGCGGGAGGTTGGCCGGGGAGCTGTTTTTT. Translating gives CSASTSGRLAGELFF.

This clonotype has only a few counts. The chain couples TRBV4-2 to TRBJ2-1; 11 bases line up with TRBD2. The CDR3 extends over 17 amino acids. From germline, CDR1 is LGHNA and CDR2 YNFKEQ. V lost 1 base, J lost 2 bases, and 4 bases stayed unmatched. Here the CDR3 reads CASSQAGTSGAYNEQFF. The CDR3 coding sequence is TGTGCCAGCAGCCAAGCCGGGACTAGCGGAGCCTACAATGAGCAGTTCTTC.

This clonotype showed up many times. This sequence joins TRBV25-1 and TRBJ1-6; D might be TRBD1 (5 bases). The CDR3 is made up of 14 amino acids. V was clipped by 4 bases and J by 9 bases, with 13 bases between them. Germline CDR1 is MGHDK and CDR2 is SYGVNS. The CDR3 is CASSGLGEASPLHF. DNA of the CDR3: TGTGCCAGCAGTGGATTGGGGGAAGCTTCACCCCTCCACTTT.